This T cell receptor (beta chain) is drawn from a study of shared clonotypes between healthy human individuals (dated by TCRdb to 2020 to 2022). With respect to the entire study: A few men and two women, aged 18 to 49 years, made up the cohort. For each donor, CD4 naive and CD4 memory were each given three plates, CD8 naive was given two plates, and CD8 memory was given one plate. To estimate repertoire size and how much clonotypes are shared between individuals, the study performed deep sequencing of blood TCR repertoires from roughly five healthy adults. Libraries were prepared and TCR repertoires were sequenced by different laboratories using diverse techniques, in order to increase sequencing depth and limit assay-specific biases. Between about 0.9 and 8.9 billion PBMCs per donor were obtained by leukapheresis.

Using the deep immunoSEQ assay, multiplex PCR amplified TCR CDR3 regions from genomic DNA. Extracted genomic DNA from each cell subset was spread evenly across all wells of several immunoSEQ 96-well plates, with each plate serving as a replicate. For sorted subsets, roughly 200 ng genomic DNA, equal to some 28,000 T cell genomes, was loaded into each replicate PCR. Purified libraries were quantified with a Qubit 3.0 fluorometer, sized on a Bioanalyzer 2100, and re-quantified with the KAPA Library Quantification kit. A separate single-read 150-cycle Illumina NextSeq 550 flow cell was used to sequence each immunoSEQ 96-well plate. On the authors' methods: Because the immunoSEQ output included only junctional sequences and no quality scores, the filtering could not be the same as the filtering used for full-length reads. Sequences were annotated with PyIR, a Python wrapper for IgBLAST v1.9, and V/J genes and CDR3 were assigned using IMGT germline references. Reads with weak V/J assignments (E-value above 1e-6), missing CDR3, stop codons, out-of-frame junctions, or ambiguous translated residues were removed. V3J clonotypes were defined by identical inferred V gene, J gene, and CDR3 amino acid sequence. Percentage overlap between repertoires was calculated by dividing the number of shared unique clonotypes by the size of the smaller repertoire. Three approaches were used to assess repertoire richness: RTK rarefaction, the Chao1 estimator, and Recon v2.1 estimates of unobserved clonotypes. OLGA was used to compute generation probabilities for all TCRbeta clonotypes that the gDNA method yielded from several donors. In TCRdb, the immuneACCESS table is reduced to in-frame sequences with V and J assigned. These tables do not hold every clone; where another copy was compared, an unresolved V gene accounts for under half, and the others remain unexplained. D and trimming were read from the DNA, whereas the V and J calls and clone size are those reported in that table. Present in this sample are fewer than 2.5 million clones, over 85% of which were seen just once. The ten largest clones represent approximately 0.37% of the sample.

The paper as a whole reports these results and caveats: Because the study included a small number of donors, the genetic and exposure-history diversity represented was limited. Sampling was restricted to blood, and TCR repertoires in tissues likely differ from the TCR repertoires found in blood. Compared with non-shared clonotypes, clonotypes shared by all four sorted-subset donors had higher generation probabilities. Sharing across a few donors was observed for around 5% of naive CD4, under 4% of naive CD8, 2% to 2.5% of memory CD4, and approximately 0.41% of memory CD8 clonotypes. Based on pairwise subsampling, the degree of clonotype sharing among donors was expected to be affected by sequencing depth. Even with the large sequencing depth, rarefaction of the sorted-subset datasets indicated that sequencing was incomplete. Estimated clonotype richness was generally larger for naive than for memory subsets.

CDR1 and CDR2 are drawn from the germline V gene (reference sequence): LNHNV, YYDKDF. Trimming takes 3 bases from V and 7 bases from J, and the germline ends sit 13 bases apart. Inclusive of the bounding cysteine and phenylalanine, the CDR3 is 14 residues long. Of the read, only the CDR3 DNA is kept; its 42 bases are in frame from base 1. Worth noting for this clone: The target of this receptor is not known. The record has no base qualities; no much larger clone is one base away.

Healthy HIV-negative adults with no recently reported acute infections or vaccinations were included as donors. Every donor was a Caucasian adult living in Nashville, Tennessee, USA. CD4+ T cells were enriched by magnetic negative selection, after which naive cells were positively selected on CD45RA and the negative fraction was taken as the memory subset. Blood was collected by leukapheresis, and PBMCs were isolated by Ficoll-Histopaque density gradient centrifugation and then cryopreserved in liquid nitrogen vapor phase. Purity and quantity of every magnetically sorted T cell population were checked by analytical flow cytometry. Each sorted fraction had its genomic DNA isolated and then quantified by UV absorbance on a Nanodrop 2000c.

The sequence links TRBV15 to TRBJ2-1, with a tentative D gene TRBD1 over 5 matching bases. The sample taken for sequencing was naive CD4+ T cells from PBMCs. This specimen's cell subset or site label, per the study, means: CD45RA+ positively selected. The sequence was obtained from a young man in good health. Some clones in this sample may be carry-over from other donors' samples. The nucleotides read TGTGCCACCAGCAGGGTGGGGCTGGGTAATGAGCAGTTCTTC. Protein translation: CATSRVGLGNEQFF.